This T cell receptor (beta chain) stems from a study of T cells in Graves' hyperthyroidism and ophthalmopathy. Overall study findings and caveats: Blood also showed most of the thyroid clonotypes that were expanded above 0.001.

CDR1 MDHEN and CDR2 SYDVKM come from the germline V gene. V was clipped by 5 bases and J by 4 bases, with 14 bases between them. The CDR3 length is 14 residues. The source material, RNA transcripts, was used to amplify TCR beta CDR3 regions. Initially, a first-round RT-PCR of the TCR CDR3 employed the HTBI primer set. MiXCR, run by TCRdb on the multiplex PCR reads, gives a single entry per CDR3 protein. The sample contains roughly 300,000 distinct CDR3 sequences, 25% of which appear only once. Hyperthyroidism was newly diagnosed in patients aged 18 to 65 (duration under 2 months). Exclusion of patients followed from uncontrolled infection, other autoimmune disease, pregnancy or lactation. The blood sample predates any ophthalmopathy symptoms, coming from first hyperthyroidism diagnosis. This clonotype came up many times. Its target is not known.

This sequence originates from a man aged 35-49 years with Graves' hyperthyroidism that later progressed to Graves' ophthalmopathy. The sequencing sample was made of blood. This chain connects TRBV28 to TRBJ1-1; tentatively, D is TRBD1 (6 bases). CDR3 DNA: TGTGCCAGCAGTCCGGGGGGCAGGGTCACTGAAGCTTTCTTT. Translating gives CASSPGGRVTEAFF.